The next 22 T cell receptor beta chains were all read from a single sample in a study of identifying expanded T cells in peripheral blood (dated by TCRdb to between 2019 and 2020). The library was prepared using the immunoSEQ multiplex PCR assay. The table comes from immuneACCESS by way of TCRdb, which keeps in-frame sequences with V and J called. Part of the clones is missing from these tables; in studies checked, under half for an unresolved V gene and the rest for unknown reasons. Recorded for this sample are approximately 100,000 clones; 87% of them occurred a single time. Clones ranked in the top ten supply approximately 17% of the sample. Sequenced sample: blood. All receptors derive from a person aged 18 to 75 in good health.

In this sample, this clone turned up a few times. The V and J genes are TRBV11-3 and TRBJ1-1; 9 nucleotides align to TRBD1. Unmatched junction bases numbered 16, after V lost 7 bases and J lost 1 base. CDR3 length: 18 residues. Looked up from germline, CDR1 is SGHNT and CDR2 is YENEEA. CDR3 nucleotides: TGTGCCAGCAACGACACGACGAGGACAGGGGTGGGGAACACTGAAGCTTTCTTT. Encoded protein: CASNDTTRTGVGNTEAFF.

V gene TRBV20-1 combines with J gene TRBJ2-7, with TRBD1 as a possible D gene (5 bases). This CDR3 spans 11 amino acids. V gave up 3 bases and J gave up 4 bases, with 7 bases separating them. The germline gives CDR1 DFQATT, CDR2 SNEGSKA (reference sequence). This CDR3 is CSASKGYEQYF. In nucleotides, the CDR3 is TGCAGTGCTAGCAAGGGGTACGAGCAGTACTTC.

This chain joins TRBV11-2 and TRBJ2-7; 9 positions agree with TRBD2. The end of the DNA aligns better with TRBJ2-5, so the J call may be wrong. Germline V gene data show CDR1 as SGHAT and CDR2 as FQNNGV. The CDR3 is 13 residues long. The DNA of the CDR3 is TGTGCCAGCAGCCCATTTAGCGGGGGGACCCAGTACTTC. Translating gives CASSPFSGGTQYF.

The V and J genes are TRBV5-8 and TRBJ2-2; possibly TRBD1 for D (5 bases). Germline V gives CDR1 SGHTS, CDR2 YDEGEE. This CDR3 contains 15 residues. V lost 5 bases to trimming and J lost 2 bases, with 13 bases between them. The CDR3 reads CASRGRFRNTGELFF. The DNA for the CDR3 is TGTGCCAGCAGGGGGCGCTTCCGCAACACCGGGGAGCTGTTTTTT.

The CDR3 sequence is CASSYSSVGAGTEAFF. DNA for the CDR3: TGTGCCAGCAGTTACTCCTCGGTGGGGGCAGGGACTGAAGCTTTCTTT. This chain joins TRBV6-5 and TRBJ1-1, with D tentatively TRBD1 (6 bases). Per the germline V gene, CDR1 is MNHEY and CDR2 is SVGAGI. Trimming took 0 bases from V and 5 from J, leaving 16 bases between them. There are 16 residues in the CDR3.

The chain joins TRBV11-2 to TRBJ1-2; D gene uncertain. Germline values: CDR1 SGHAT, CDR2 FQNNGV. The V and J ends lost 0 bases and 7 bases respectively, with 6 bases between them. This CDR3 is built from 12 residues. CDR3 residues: CASSLEGLGYTF. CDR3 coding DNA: TGTGCCAGCAGCTTAGAAGGCCTTGGCTACACCTTC.

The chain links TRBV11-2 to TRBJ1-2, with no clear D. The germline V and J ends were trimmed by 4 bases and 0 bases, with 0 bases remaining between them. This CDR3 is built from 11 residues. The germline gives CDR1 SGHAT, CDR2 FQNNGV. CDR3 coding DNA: TGTGCCAGCAGCTCTAACTATGGCTACACCTTC. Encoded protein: CASSSNYGYTF.

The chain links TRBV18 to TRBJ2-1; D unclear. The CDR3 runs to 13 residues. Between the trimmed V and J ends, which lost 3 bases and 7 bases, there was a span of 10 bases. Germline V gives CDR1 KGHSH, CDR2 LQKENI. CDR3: CASSPETRNEQFF. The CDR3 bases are TGTGCCAGCTCACCGGAGACAAGGAATGAGCAGTTCTTC.

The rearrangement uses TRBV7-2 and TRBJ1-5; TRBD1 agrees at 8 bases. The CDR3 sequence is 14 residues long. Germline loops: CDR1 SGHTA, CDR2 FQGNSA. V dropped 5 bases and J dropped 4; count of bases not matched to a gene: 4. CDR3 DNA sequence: TGTGCCAGCAGCAATCGACAGGGGAATCAGCCCCAGCATTTT. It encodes CASSNRQGNQPQHF.

The CDR3 protein is CASHNVAGGYNEQFF. Here the CDR3 DNA reads TGTGCCAGCCACAACGTAGCGGGGGGTTACAATGAGCAGTTCTTC. V usage is TRBV7-9 and J usage is TRBJ2-1, with TRBD2 matching 10 bases. Germline CDR1 is SEHNR and CDR2 is FQNEAQ (reference sequence). Unmatched junction bases numbered 8, after V lost 8 bases and J lost 4 bases. CDR3 length equals 15 residues.

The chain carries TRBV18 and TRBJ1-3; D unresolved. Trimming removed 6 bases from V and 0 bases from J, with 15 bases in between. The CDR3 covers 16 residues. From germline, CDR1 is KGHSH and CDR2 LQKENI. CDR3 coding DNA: TGTGCCAGCTCGGCCCCTATGGGAAACTCTGGAAACACCATATATTTT. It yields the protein CASSAPMGNSGNTIYF.

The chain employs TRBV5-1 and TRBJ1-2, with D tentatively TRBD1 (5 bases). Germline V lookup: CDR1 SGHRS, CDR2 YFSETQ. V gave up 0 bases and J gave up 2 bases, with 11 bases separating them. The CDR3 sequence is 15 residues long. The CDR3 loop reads CASSLVQGRNYGYTF. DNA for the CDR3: TGCGCCAGCAGCTTGGTCCAGGGCCGGAACTATGGCTACACCTTC.

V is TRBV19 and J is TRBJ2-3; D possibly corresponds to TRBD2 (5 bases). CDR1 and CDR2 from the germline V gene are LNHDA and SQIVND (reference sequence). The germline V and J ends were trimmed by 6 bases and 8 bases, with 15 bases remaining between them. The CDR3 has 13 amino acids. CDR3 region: CASREIARGTQYF. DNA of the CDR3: TGTGCCAGTAGGGAGATAGCCCGGGGTACGCAGTATTTT.

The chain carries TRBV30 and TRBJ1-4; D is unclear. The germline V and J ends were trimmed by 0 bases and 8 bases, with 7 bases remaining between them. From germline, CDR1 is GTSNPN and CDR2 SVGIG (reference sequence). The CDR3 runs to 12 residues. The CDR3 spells CAWSVLREKLFF. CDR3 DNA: TGTGCCTGGAGTGTATTGCGGGAAAAACTGTTTTTT.

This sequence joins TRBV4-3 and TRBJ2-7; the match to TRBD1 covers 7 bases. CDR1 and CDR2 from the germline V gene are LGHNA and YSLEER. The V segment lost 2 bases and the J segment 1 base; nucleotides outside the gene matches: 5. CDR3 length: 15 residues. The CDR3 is CASSQYRQGSYEQYF. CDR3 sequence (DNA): TGCGCCAGCAGCCAATATAGACAGGGTTCCTACGAGCAGTACTTC.

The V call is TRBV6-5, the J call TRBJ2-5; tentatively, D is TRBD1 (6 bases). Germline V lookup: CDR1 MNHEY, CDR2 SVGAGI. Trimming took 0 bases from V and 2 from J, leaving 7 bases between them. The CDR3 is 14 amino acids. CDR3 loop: CASSYSDSQETQYF. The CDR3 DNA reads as TGTGCCAGCAGTTACTCGGACAGTCAAGAGACCCAGTACTTC.

CDR3 protein: CASSYPEAEAFF. The CDR3 region has the DNA TGTGCCAGCAGTTACCCGGAAGCTGAAGCTTTCTTT. This rearrangement joins TRBV6-5 to TRBJ1-1; D is ambiguous. V was trimmed by 2 bases and J by 6 bases, leaving 7 bases between them. CDR3 length: 12 amino acids. The germline CDR1 and CDR2 sequences are MNHEY and SVGAGI.

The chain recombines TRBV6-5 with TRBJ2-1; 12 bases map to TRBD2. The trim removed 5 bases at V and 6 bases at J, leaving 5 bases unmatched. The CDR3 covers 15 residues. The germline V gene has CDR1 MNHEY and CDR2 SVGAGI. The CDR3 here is CASSPRLAGVNEQFF. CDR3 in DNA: TGTGCCAGCAGTCCCCGACTAGCGGGGGTCAATGAGCAGTTCTTC.

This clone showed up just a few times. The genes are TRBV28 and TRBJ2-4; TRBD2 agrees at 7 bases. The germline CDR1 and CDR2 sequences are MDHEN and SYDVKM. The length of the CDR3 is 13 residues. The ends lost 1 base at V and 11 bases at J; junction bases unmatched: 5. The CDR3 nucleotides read TGTGCCAGCAGTTTATCCCAGACTAGCCTTCAGTACTTC. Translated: CASSLSQTSLQYF.

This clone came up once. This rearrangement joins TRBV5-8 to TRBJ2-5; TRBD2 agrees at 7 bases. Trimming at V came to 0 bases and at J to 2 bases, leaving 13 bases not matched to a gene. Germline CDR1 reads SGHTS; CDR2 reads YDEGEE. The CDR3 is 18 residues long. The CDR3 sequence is CASSLVGGGLVYQETQYF. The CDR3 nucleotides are TGTGCCAGCAGCTTGGTTGGCGGGGGATTAGTGTATCAAGAGACCCAGTACTTC.

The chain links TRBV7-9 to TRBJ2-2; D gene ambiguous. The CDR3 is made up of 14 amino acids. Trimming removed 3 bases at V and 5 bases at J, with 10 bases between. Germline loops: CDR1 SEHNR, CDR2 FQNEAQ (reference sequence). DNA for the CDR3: TGTGCCAGCAGCTTGAAAGGGCTGACCGGGGAGCTGTTTTTT. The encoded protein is CASSLKGLTGELFF.

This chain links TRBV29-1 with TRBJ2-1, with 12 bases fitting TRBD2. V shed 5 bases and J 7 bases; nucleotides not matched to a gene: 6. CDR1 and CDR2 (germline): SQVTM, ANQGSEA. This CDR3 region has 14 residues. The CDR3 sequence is CSVTSGGPGNEQFF. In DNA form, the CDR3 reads TGCAGCGTTACTAGCGGGGGGCCTGGTAATGAGCAGTTCTTC.